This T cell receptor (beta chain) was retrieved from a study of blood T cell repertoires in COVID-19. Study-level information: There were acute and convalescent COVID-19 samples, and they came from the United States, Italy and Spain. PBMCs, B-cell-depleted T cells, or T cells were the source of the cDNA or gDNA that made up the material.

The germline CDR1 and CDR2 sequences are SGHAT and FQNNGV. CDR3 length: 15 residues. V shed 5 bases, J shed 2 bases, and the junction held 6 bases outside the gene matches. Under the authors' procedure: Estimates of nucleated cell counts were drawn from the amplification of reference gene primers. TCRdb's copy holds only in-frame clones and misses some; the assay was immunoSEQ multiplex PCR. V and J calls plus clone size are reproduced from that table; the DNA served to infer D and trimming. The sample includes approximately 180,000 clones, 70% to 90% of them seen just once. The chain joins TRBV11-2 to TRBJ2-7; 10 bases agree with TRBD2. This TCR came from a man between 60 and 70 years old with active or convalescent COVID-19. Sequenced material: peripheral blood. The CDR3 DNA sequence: TGTGCCAGCAGCCTCACTAGCGGGAATACCTACGAGCAGTACTTC. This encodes CASSLTSGNTYEQYF.